The clone carrying this T cell receptor beta chain came up many times. The antigen remains unidentified. This specimen comes from a study of T cells in Graves' hyperthyroidism and ophthalmopathy. The source material, RNA transcripts, was used to amplify TCR beta CDR3 regions. During a first-round RT-PCR of the TCR CDR3, the HTBI primer set was used. TCRdb re-called the multiplex PCR reads through MiXCR, storing one row per CDR3 protein. Of fewer than 200,000 distinct CDR3 sequences listed, over 7.5% are singletons. The study's findings and limits: Blood shared most expanded thyroid clonotypes above 0.001.

This receptor was obtained from a woman aged 18-29 years with Graves' hyperthyroidism that later progressed to Graves' ophthalmopathy. Material for sequencing was blood.

The DNA of the CDR3 is TGTGCCAGCAGTTACCGGGCCAGGGCACGTGATGGCTACACCTTC. As protein: CASSYRARARDGYTF. This sequence joins TRBV6-6 and TRBJ1-2, with D possibly TRBD1 on 5 matching bases. The CDR3 consists of 15 residues. CDR1 and CDR2 from the germline V gene are MNHNY and SVGAGI (reference sequence). Between the trimmed V and J ends, which lost 2 bases and 6 bases, there was a span of 16 bases.